This record looks at one TCR beta chain sequence and its context. Germline V lookup: CDR1 LGHDT, CDR2 YNNKEL (reference sequence). The CDR3 is 12 amino acids. V was clipped by 1 base and J by 6 bases, with 4 bases between them. The data were obtained in a study of T-cell reconstitution after alpha-beta-depleted transplantation in children. During its preparation, the TCRbeta library received unique molecular identifiers. A single record per CDR3 protein comes from TCRdb applying MiXCR to the PCR reads. The table includes 300,000 or so distinct CDR3 sequences, roughly 9.5% detected once. The sequence came from a human donor who donated a stem cell graft to a child with SCID. This specimen was PBMCs from the stem cell graft donor, taken from the stem cell graft. The chain uses TRBV3-1 and TRBJ2-4; the D is unclear. CDR3 DNA: TGTGCCAGCAGCCAAGTAGTAAACATTCAGTACTTC. Protein sequence: CASSQVVNIQYF.